The sequence of this TCR beta chain was determined in a study of blood T cell repertoires in COVID-19. Overall study: Samples taken during acute and convalescent COVID-19 were collected in the United States, Italy and Spain. The cDNA or gDNA used as material had been derived from T cells, B-cell-depleted T cells, or PBMCs.

This clone appeared once. Germline-derived CDR1 and CDR2 are SGHNT and YYREEE (reference sequence). V was cut by 5 bases and J by 0 bases, with 14 bases left in between. CDR3 size: 15 residues. In the authors' methods: By means of reference gene primer amplification, nucleated cell counts were estimated. TCRdb's table, derived via immunoSEQ multiplex PCR, lists solely in-frame clones and lacks some. V and J calls and clone size are given by that table; D and trimming were obtained from the DNA. The table records about 76,000 clones, roughly 84% of them present only once. Followed over time, Seattle patients had been enrolled while infection was active.

The J gene is TRBJ1-1, the V gene TRBV5-4, with D possibly being TRBD1 (6 bases). This receptor was identified in a man in his 60s with COVID-19, enrolled during active disease. The sequencing sample was made of peripheral blood. CDR3 in DNA: TGTGCCAGCAGTTCAGGGGCCAACATGAACACTGAAGCTTTCTTT. It is translated as CASSSGANMNTEAFF.